A selection of T cell receptor beta chains follows, all from one sample in a study of post-analysis software for immune sequencing data. One entry per CDR3 protein, called by TCRdb with MiXCR from the PCR reads. The sample has about 460,000 distinct CDR3 sequences; over 35% are singletons. The specimen sequenced was blood. The source of these receptors is a girl aged 10-17 years with multiple sclerosis. Each CDR3 is given with its conserved first and last residue. Fields, in order: V gene, J gene, CDR3 protein.

TRBV29-1,TRBJ2-2,CSVESDTHTGELFF
TRBV5-1,TRBJ2-7,CASSLTLLGEQYF
TRBV27,TRBJ2-3,CASSFEPTDTQYF
TRBV9,TRBJ2-1,CASSVDTNNEQFF
TRBV28,TRBJ2-5,CASSVDRKETQYF
TRBV5-6,-,CASSPGLAGADEQYF
TRBV27,TRBJ2-5,CASSILGPRRKETQYF
TRBV20-1,TRBJ1-1,CSARVTGRKTEAFF
TRBV29-1,TRBJ1-2,CSVEVAGNGYTF
TRBV7-2,TRBJ2-7,CASSLGIRVYEQYF
TRBV4-2,TRBJ2-3,CASSQDLVVASGMDTQYF
TRBV6-5,TRBJ1-4,CASSPGRDNEKLFF
TRBV12-3/TRBV12-4,TRBJ1-5,CASSLTGGRYQPQHF
TRBV6-2/TRBV6-3,TRBJ1-1,CASSYSPGQNTEAFF
TRBV11-2,TRBJ1-1,CASSVTGVRLTNTEAFF
TRBV7-8,TRBJ2-7,CASSLEHGLAARMGQYF
TRBV28,TRBJ2-7,CASALGYEQYF
TRBV29-1,TRBJ2-1,CSVRRVAGYNEQFF
TRBV28,TRBJ2-1,CASQQGGLDNEQFF
TRBV24-1,TRBJ2-7,CATSSGSYEQYF
TRBV5-1,TRBJ1-1,CASSIVSAEAFF
TRBV20-1,TRBJ2-7,CSARDRQEPAYEQYF
TRBV12-5,TRBJ2-7,CFGAGVEGYEQYF
TRBV7-8,TRBJ2-7,CASSTTGTRSYEQYF
TRBV20-1,TRBJ2-1,CRAEGTSGYNEQFF
TRBV20-1,TRBJ2-1,CSAPVYNEQFF
TRBV7-2,TRBJ2-3,CASSLGQLASGTQYF
TRBV7-2,-,CASSEKSGLSYEQYF
TRBV29-1,TRBJ1-2,CSVGQTGYGYTF
TRBV27,TRBJ1-2,CASSQGVNYGYTF
TRBV7-9,TRBJ2-7,CASSLGSAYEQYF
TRBV20-1,TRBJ2-1,CSAPPRLADNEQFF
TRBV20-1,TRBJ2-1,CSNLAGVANNEQFF
TRBV2,-,CASTLAGAPGMETQYF
TRBV29-1,TRBJ2-7,CSVEAYRDRTYEQYF
TRBV12-3/TRBV12-4,TRBJ2-3,CASSSAGPDTQYF
TRBV9,TRBJ1-1,CASSVEQAKGGTEAFF
TRBV7-2,TRBJ2-7,CASSLAASGRFGAEQYF
TRBV4-1,TRBJ2-4,CASSQGWAKNIQYF
TRBV5-1,-,CASSLPLAGDYDEQYF
TRBV11-2,TRBJ2-7,CASSLDYPVRYEQYF
TRBV20-1,TRBJ2-7,CSARSTTEQYF
TRBV27,TRBJ1-6,CASRPGTGESPLHF
TRBV7-2,TRBJ2-7,CASSLVGDSSYEQYF
TRBV27,TRBJ2-1,CASSSSRGDSYNEQFF
TRBV6-6,-,CASRGPRTSGIPETQYF
TRBV12-3/TRBV12-4,TRBJ1-1,CASSLFSGGPEAFF
TRBV4-1,TRBJ2-3,CASSQVSGSSMTDTQYF
TRBV20-1,TRBJ2-5,CSARDYSQETQYF